The 23 T cell receptor beta chains reported below all come from one sample, sequenced in a study of T cells in localized non-small cell lung cancer. Sequencing used immunoSEQ multiplex PCR; TCRdb keeps in-frame clones, though not all of them. The profile shows about 83,000 clones, around 84% of them singletons. The sample consisted of peripheral blood, taken before any cancer treatment. The receptors originated from a female donor aged 60 or older with stage I lung adenocarcinoma.

The chain has TRBV5-1 and TRBJ1-2; tentatively, D is TRBD1 (6 bases). Germline-derived CDR1 and CDR2 are SGHRS and YFSETQ. This CDR3 is built from 14 residues. With 0 bases removed from V and 4 bases from J, the gap between germline ends came to 10 bases. CDR3 bases: TGCGCCAGCAGCTTGGGGGAACAGGGCTATGGCTACACCTTC. It translates to CASSLGEQGYGYTF.

V usage is TRBV6-1 and J usage is TRBJ1-2; D call uncertain. The CDR3 length is 11 residues. With 5 bases removed from V and 8 bases from J, the gap between germline ends came to 9 bases. Germline loops: CDR1 MNHNS, CDR2 SASEGT. The CDR3 DNA sequence: TGTGCCAGCAGTTCCCCCGTAGGCTACACCTTC. Protein: CASSSPVGYTF.

The V call is TRBV15, the J call TRBJ2-2; D is ambiguous. In germline, CDR1 is LNHNV, CDR2 YYDKDF (reference sequence). The CDR3 runs 14 residues. Trimming stripped 2 bases from V and 5 bases from J, with 9 bases between. The CDR3 reads CATSRLRFTGELFF. The CDR3 DNA reads as TGTGCCACCAGCAGACTACGCTTTACCGGGGAGCTGTTTTTT.

The chain joins TRBV19 to TRBJ1-2, with no clear D. Germline loops: CDR1 LNHDA, CDR2 SQIVND (reference sequence). V dropped 7 bases and J dropped 8 bases, with 17 bases sitting between them. The CDR3 length is 13 residues. CDR3 in amino acids: CASTTRVGRGYTF. CDR3 DNA sequence: TGTGCCAGTACCACTCGGGTTGGTAGGGGCTACACCTTC.

The chain joins TRBV7-2 to TRBJ1-3; D gene unclear. There are 14 residues in the CDR3. V lost 1 base and J lost 1, with 5 bases in between. Germline values: CDR1 SGHTA, CDR2 FQGNSA. The CDR3 sequence: CASSLVGSGNTIYF. The CDR3 nucleotides read TGTGCCAGCAGCTTAGTAGGGTCTGGAAACACCATATATTTT.

The CDR3 sequence: CASSQGQGTSGNTIYF. The CDR3 DNA follows: TGTGCCAGCAGCCAAGGGCAAGGCACCTCTGGAAACACCATATATTTT. V is TRBV4-2 and J is TRBJ1-3; D is uncertain. In germline, CDR1 is LGHNA, CDR2 YNFKEQ. The germline V and J ends were trimmed by 1 base and 0 bases, with 10 bases remaining between them. The CDR3 has 16 residues.

The gene calls are TRBV27 and TRBJ2-6; no reliable D call. This CDR3 has 14 residues. V was pared by 5 bases and J by 4 bases, with 9 bases between. Germline lookup yields CDR1 MNHEY and CDR2 SMNVEV (reference sequence). CDR3 nucleotide sequence: TGTGCCAGCAGTCCGATTTTAGGGGCCAACGTCCTGACTTTC. Translating gives CASSPILGANVLTF.

This sequence joins TRBV9 and TRBJ2-1, with 15 nucleotides matching TRBD2. In germline, CDR1 is SGDLS, CDR2 YYNGEE. This CDR3 is 19 amino acids long. V lost 3 bases, J lost 1 base, and 8 bases stayed unmatched. In DNA, the CDR3 is TGTGCCAGCAGCGGACGGACTAGCGGGGGGGATATTTCCTACAATGAGCAGTTCTTC. It is translated as CASSGRTSGGDISYNEQFF.

This clone is labeled medium-sized (0.01 to 0.1%). V and J are TRBV6-4 and TRBJ1-2; D gene ambiguous. There are 12 residues in the CDR3. V was pared by 4 bases and J by 4 bases, with 7 bases between. Germline V CDR1 and CDR2: MRHNA, SNTAGT. The CDR3 coding sequence is TGTGCCAGCAGTGGGGGAGGCTATGGCTACACCTTC. This codes for CASSGGGYGYTF.

The chain links TRBV4-2 to TRBJ1-1; D is unresolved. The CDR3 runs 18 residues. Trimming stripped 0 bases from V and 1 base from J, with 18 bases between. Germline loops: CDR1 LGHNA, CDR2 YNFKEQ. In DNA, the CDR3 is TGTGCCAGCAGCCAAGATCTGTCGAGGGCCGAAGGGAACACTGAAGCTTTCTTT. Translation: CASSQDLSRAEGNTEAFF.

The V call is TRBV6-6, the J call TRBJ2-7; TRBD1 matches at 9 bases. Per the germline V gene, CDR1 is MNHNY and CDR2 is SVGAGI (reference sequence). This CDR3 spans 15 amino acids. The junction had 10 bases not matched to a gene; V was cut back by 6 bases and J by 4 bases. For the CDR3, the DNA is TGTGCCAGCAGGCAACCGGGACAGGGAGGGTACGAGCAGTACTTC. Residues: CASRQPGQGGYEQYF.

The V gene is TRBV7-2, the J gene TRBJ2-3; D is unresolved. V shed 4 bases and J shed 5 bases, with 7 bases lying between them. CDR3 size: 12 residues. Per germline, CDR1 SGHTA and CDR2 FQGNSA. CDR3 residues: CASSSVQDTQYF. The DNA for the CDR3 is TGTGCCAGCAGCTCCGTACAAGATACGCAGTATTTT.

The rearrangement links TRBV27 to TRBJ1-5; D not certain. Looked up from germline, CDR1 is MNHEY and CDR2 is SMNVEV (reference sequence). The CDR3 is 13 amino acids. V was cut by 4 bases and J by 11 bases, with 15 bases left in between. The CDR3 protein is CASSSSVSWAQHF. The DNA of the CDR3 is TGTGCCAGCAGTTCCTCAGTAAGTTGGGCCCAGCATTTT.

This clone has only a few counts. The chain uses TRBV15 and TRBJ1-6; D call uncertain. This CDR3 is 13 amino acids long. V gave up 1 base and J gave up 6 bases, with 4 bases separating them. Germline V gene lookup returns CDR1 LNHNV and CDR2 YYDKDF (reference sequence). Here the CDR3 DNA reads TGTGCCACCAGCAGAGGGCGTAATTCACCCCTCCACTTT. The encoded protein is CATSRGRNSPLHF. The full variable domain, in which reference TRBV15 and TRBJ1-6 provide the parts outside the CDR3, is DAMVIQNPRYQVTQFGKPVTLSCSQTLNHNVMYWYQQKSSQAPKLLFHYYDKDFNNEADTPDNFQSRRPNTSFCFLDIRSPGLGDTAMYLCATSRGRNSPLHFGNGTRLTVT.

The chain is built from TRBV9 and TRBJ2-3; TRBD2 is a possible D gene (5 bases). This CDR3 is 14 amino acids long. CDR1 is SGDLS, CDR2 YYNGEE, per germline. Trimming shortened V by 4 bases and J by 5 bases, and 14 bases separated the two germline ends. The CDR3 nucleotides are TGTGCCAGCAGCCTAGTGGACTGGGGAGATACGCAGTATTTT. It encodes CASSLVDWGDTQYF.

V and J are TRBV7-3 and TRBJ2-1; 11 bases map to TRBD1. This CDR3 comprises 17 residues. CDR1 and CDR2 (germline): SGHTA, FQGTGA. With V trimmed by 3 bases and J by 2 bases, 6 bases remained unmatched. CDR3 loop: CASSLGPGQGAYNEQFF. In nucleotides, the CDR3 is TGTGCCAGCAGCTTGGGTCCGGGACAGGGGGCCTACAATGAGCAGTTCTTC.

The chain joins TRBV6-1 to TRBJ2-7, with a possible D match to TRBD1 (5 bases). V was shortened by 3 bases and J by 0 bases, with 12 bases between the two germline ends. This CDR3 spans 15 amino acids. Germline lookup yields CDR1 MNHNS and CDR2 SASEGT. CDR3 nucleotides: TGTGCCAGCAGTGATACGTTGACAGCCTCCTACGAGCAGTACTTC. Translating it yields CASSDTLTASYEQYF.

The gene calls are TRBV7-8 and TRBJ2-1, with no clear D. Trimming removed 0 bases at V and 7 bases at J, with 4 bases between. Germline assignment: CDR1 SGHVS and CDR2 FQNEAQ. This CDR3 region has 12 residues. The CDR3 nucleotides read TGTGCCAGCAGCTTAGCGCTTAATGAGCAGTTCTTC. Protein: CASSLALNEQFF.

This clone was recorded only once. The chain recombines TRBV6-4 with TRBJ2-1; 9 nucleotides agree with TRBD2. This CDR3 spans 19 amino acids. The ends lost 7 bases at V and 0 bases at J; junction bases unmatched: 16. Looked up from germline, CDR1 is MRHNA and CDR2 is SNTAGT. CDR3 bases: TGTGCCAGCATGGACGGGGCTAGCGGGACAGTAGGCTCCTACAATGAGCAGTTCTTC. This encodes CASMDGASGTVGSYNEQFF.

V and J are TRBV27 and TRBJ2-1, with 10 bases fitting TRBD2. Trimming took 4 bases from V and 1 from J; bases not matched to a gene: 4. Germline CDR1 MNHEY, CDR2 SMNVEV (reference sequence). The CDR3 runs 16 residues. CDR3 amino acids: CASSSLAGISYNEQFF. The CDR3 nucleotides are TGTGCCAGCAGTTCACTAGCGGGGATTTCCTACAATGAGCAGTTCTTC.

V is TRBV7-9 and J is TRBJ2-7; D call uncertain. Trimming cost V 6 bases and J 3 bases, with 6 bases left between them. Germline values: CDR1 SEHNR, CDR2 FQNEAQ (reference sequence). The CDR3 runs to 11 residues. CDR3 coding DNA: TGTGCCAGCAGTAGAGGCTACGAGCAGTACTTC. Its translation is CASSRGYEQYF.

The gene calls are TRBV5-8 and TRBJ2-7; 8 nucleotides line up with TRBD2. The CDR3 sequence is 15 residues long. The junction had 8 bases not matched to a gene; V was cut back by 2 bases and J by 4 bases. Germline lookup yields CDR1 SGHTS and CDR2 YDEGEE. The CDR3, as DNA: TGTGCCAGCAGCTTAAGCGGCGAGCGGGAGTACGAGCAGTACTTC. It specifies CASSLSGEREYEQYF.

The genes are TRBV30 and TRBJ2-1; D is unresolved. The CDR3 loop spans 12 amino acids. CDR1 GTSNPN and CDR2 SVGIG come from the germline V gene (reference sequence). Trimming cost V 6 bases and J 6 bases, with 12 bases left between them. As DNA, the CDR3 is TGTGCCTGCCTCCGGTCGACCAATGAGCAGTTCTTC. As protein: CACLRSTNEQFF.